The present entry profiles one T cell receptor (beta chain) with its context. The antigen is not known. The sample originates from a study of CD8+CD57+ T cells in acquired aplastic anemia. Across the study: DNA recovered from sorted CD4+ and CD8+ cells had a mean of approximately 3.4 ug.

Patients chosen for sequencing had CD8+CD57+ cells that had expanded, as shown by flow cytometry. In all patients, the disease was severe acquired aplastic anemia. V lost 2 bases and J 1 base, leaving 9 bases between the germline ends. CDR1 and CDR2 (germline): SQVTM, ANQGSEA. The length of the CDR3 is 14 residues. Regarding the study as a whole: Almost 30 CD8+ CDR3 sequences occurred in both the patients and the controls. Between patients and controls, CD8+ Simpson's diversity did not vary significantly.

Both TCR beta VDJ combination and CDR3 sequence profiling were carried out. Genomic DNA was the template for this profiling. TCRdb re-analysed the reads in MiXCR, keeping a single row per CDR3 protein. The table lists 75,000 to 80,000 distinct CDR3 sequences, about 70% of them singletons. The sequenced sample was sorted CD4+, CD8+, or CD8+CD57+ T cells (not recorded which) from PBMCs. The TCR comes from a human donor with aplastic anemia. This chain links TRBV29-1 with TRBJ2-1; D may be TRBD2 (6 bases). The CDR3 coding sequence is TGCAGCGTTGAACCGGCGGGGTCCTACAATGAGCAGTTCTTC. It encodes CSVEPAGSYNEQFF.